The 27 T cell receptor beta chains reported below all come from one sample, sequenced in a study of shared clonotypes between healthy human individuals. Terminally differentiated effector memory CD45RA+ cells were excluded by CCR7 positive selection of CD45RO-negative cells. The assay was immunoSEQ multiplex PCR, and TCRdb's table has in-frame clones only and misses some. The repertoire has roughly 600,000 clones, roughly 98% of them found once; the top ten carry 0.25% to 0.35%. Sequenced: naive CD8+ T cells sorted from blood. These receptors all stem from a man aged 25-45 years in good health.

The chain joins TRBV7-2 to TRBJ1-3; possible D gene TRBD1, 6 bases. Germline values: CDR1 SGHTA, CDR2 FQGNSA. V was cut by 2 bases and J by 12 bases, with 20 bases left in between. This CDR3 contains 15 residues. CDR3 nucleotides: TGTGCCAGCAGCTTAAACAGGGCAAGAGGAACCCTCATATATTTT. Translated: CASSLNRARGTLIYF.

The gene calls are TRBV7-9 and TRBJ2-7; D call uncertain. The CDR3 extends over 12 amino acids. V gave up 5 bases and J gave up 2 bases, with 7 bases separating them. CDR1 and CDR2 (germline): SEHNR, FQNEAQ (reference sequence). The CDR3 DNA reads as TGTGCCAGCAGCCTATCCACCTACGAGCAGTACTTC. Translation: CASSLSTYEQYF.

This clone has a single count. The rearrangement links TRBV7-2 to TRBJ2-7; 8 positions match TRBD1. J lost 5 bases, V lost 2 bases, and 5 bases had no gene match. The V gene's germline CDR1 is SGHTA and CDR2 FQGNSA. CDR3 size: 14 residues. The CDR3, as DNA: TGTGCCAGCAGCTTACAGGGGGCGCCCAACGAGCAGTACTTC. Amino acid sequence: CASSLQGAPNEQYF.

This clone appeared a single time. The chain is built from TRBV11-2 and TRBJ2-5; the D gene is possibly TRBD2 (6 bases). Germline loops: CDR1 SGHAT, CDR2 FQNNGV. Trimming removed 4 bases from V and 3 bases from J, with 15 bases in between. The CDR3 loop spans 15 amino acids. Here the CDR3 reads CASSYSQRREETQYF. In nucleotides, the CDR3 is TGTGCCAGCAGCTACTCTCAGCGGAGGGAAGAGACCCAGTACTTC.

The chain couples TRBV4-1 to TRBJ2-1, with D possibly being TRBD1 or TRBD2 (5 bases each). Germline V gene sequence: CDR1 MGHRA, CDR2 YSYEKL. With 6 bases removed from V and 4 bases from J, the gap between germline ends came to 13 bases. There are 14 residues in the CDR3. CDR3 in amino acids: CASRPPGPYNEQFF. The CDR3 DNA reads TGCGCCAGCAGGCCTCCGGGACCTTACAATGAGCAGTTCTTC.

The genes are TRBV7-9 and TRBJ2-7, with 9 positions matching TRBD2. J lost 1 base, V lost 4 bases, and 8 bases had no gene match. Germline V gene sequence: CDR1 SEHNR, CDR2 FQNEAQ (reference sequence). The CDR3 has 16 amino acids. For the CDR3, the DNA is TGTGCCAGCAGCTCCACCGGGACTAGCTATTCCTACGAGCAGTACTTC. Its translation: CASSSTGTSYSYEQYF.

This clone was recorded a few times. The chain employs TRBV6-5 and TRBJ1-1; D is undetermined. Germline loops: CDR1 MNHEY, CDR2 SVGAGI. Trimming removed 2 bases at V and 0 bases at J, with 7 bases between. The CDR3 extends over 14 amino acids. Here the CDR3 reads CASSYEQMNTEAFF. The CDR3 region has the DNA TGTGCCAGCAGTTACGAGCAGATGAACACTGAAGCTTTCTTT.

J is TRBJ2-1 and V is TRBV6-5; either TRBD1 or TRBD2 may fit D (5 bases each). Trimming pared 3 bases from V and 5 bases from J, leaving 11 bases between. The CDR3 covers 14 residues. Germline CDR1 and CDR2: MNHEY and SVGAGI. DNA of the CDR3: TGTGCCAGCAGTTATACGGGGCTTAACAATGAGCAGTTCTTC. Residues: CASSYTGLNNEQFF.

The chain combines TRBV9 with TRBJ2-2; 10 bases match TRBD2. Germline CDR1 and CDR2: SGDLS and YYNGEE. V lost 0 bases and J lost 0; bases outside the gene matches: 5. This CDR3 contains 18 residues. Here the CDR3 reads CASSVAGLAGANTGELFF. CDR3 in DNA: TGTGCCAGCAGCGTAGCAGGGCTAGCGGGAGCGAACACCGGGGAGCTGTTTTTT.

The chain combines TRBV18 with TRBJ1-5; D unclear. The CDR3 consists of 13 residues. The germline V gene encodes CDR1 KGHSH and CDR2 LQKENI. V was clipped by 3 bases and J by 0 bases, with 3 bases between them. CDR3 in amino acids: CASSPGSNQPQHF. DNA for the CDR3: TGTGCCAGCTCACCGGGTAGCAATCAGCCCCAGCATTTT.

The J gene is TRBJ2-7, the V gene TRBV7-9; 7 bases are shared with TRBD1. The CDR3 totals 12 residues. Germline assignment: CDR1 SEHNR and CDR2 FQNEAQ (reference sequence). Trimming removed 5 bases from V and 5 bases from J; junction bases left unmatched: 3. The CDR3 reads CASSPGGNEQYF. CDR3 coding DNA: TGTGCCAGCAGCCCAGGGGGAAACGAGCAGTACTTC.

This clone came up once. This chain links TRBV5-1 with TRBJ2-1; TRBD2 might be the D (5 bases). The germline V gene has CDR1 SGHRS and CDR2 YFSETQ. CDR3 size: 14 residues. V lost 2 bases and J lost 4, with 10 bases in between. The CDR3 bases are TGCGCCAGCAGCTTAAGGCGCGGGTACAATGAGCAGTTCTTC. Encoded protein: CASSLRRGYNEQFF. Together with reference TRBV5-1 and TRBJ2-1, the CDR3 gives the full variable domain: KAGVTQTPRYLIKTRGQQVTLSCSPISGHRSVSWYQQTPGQGLQFLFEYFSETQRNKGNFPGRFSGRQFSNSRSEMNVSTLELGDSALYLCASSLRRGYNEQFFGPGTRLTVL.

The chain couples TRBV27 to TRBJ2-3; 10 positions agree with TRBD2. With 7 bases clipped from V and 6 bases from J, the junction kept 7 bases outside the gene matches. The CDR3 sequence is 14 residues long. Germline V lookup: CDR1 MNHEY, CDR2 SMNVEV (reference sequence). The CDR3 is CASTQSGRDDTQYF. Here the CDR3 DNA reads TGTGCCAGCACCCAAAGCGGGAGGGACGATACGCAGTATTTT.

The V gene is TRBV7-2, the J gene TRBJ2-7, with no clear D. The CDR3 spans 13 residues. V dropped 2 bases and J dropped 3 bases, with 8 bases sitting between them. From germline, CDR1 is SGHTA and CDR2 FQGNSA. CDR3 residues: CASSLFIDYEQYF. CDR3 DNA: TGTGCCAGCAGCTTATTTATCGACTACGAGCAGTACTTC.

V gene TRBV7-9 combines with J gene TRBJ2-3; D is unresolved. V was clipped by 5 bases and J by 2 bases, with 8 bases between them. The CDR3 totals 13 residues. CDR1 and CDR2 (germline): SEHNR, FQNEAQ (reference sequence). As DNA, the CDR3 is TGTGCCAGCAGCCGCCCCCTCACAGATACGCAGTATTTT. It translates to CASSRPLTDTQYF.

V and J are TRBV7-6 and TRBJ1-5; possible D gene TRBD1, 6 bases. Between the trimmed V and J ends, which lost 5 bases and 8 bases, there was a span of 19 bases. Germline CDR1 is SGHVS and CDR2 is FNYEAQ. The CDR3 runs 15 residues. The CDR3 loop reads CASSPSRGRREPQHF. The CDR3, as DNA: TGTGCCAGCAGCCCCTCCAGGGGAAGGCGGGAGCCCCAGCATTTT.

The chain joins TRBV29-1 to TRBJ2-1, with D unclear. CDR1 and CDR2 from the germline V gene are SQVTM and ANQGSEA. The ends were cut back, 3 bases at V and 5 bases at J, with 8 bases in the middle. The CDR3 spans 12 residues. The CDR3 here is CSVDWWDNEQFF. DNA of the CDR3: TGCAGCGTTGATTGGTGGGACAATGAGCAGTTCTTC.

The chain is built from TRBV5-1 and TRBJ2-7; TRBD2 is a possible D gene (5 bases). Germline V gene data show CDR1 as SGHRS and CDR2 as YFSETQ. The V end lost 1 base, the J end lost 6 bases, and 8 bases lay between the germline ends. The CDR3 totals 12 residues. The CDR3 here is CASSLLGIEQYF. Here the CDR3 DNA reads TGCGCCAGCAGCTTGCTCGGGATCGAGCAGTACTTC.

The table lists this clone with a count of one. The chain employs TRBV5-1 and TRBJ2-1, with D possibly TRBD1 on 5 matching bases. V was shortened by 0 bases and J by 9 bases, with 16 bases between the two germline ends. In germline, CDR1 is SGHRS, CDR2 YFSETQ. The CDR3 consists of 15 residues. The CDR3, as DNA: TGCGCCAGCAGCTTGGCTGGAGTCAGCCAGGGTGAGCAGTTCTTC. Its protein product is CASSLAGVSQGEQFF.

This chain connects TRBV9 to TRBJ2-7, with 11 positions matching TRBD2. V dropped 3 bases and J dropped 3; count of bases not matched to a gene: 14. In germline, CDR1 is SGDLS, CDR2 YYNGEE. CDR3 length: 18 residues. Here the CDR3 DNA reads TGTGCCAGCAGCGCGGGACTAGCGGCGAACACCAACGACTACGAGCAGTACTTC. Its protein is CASSAGLAANTNDYEQYF.

This chain's CDR3 is CASSMVGSPGSYEQYF. The CDR3 coding sequence is TGTGCCAGCAGCATGGTCGGTTCACCAGGCTCCTACGAGCAGTACTTC. The gene calls are TRBV7-2 and TRBJ2-7; D gene unclear. CDR3 length equals 16 residues. Germline CDR1 SGHTA, CDR2 FQGNSA. V lost 5 bases and J 0 bases, leaving 17 bases between the germline ends.

CDR3 amino acids: CASSARQGATEAFF. The DNA for the CDR3 is TGTGCCAGCAGTGCACGACAGGGGGCCACTGAAGCTTTCTTT. The chain has TRBV6-1 and TRBJ1-1, with TRBD1 matching over 10 bases. Germline V lookup: CDR1 MNHNS, CDR2 SASEGT. The CDR3 extends over 14 amino acids. With 4 bases clipped from V and 4 bases from J, the junction kept 3 bases outside the gene matches.

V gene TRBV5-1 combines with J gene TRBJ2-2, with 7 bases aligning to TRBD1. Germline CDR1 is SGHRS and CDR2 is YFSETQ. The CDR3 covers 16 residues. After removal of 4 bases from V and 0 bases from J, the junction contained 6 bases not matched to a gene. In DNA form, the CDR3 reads TGCGCCAGCAGCCAATTAGGGACAGCGAACACCGGGGAGCTGTTTTTT. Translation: CASSQLGTANTGELFF.

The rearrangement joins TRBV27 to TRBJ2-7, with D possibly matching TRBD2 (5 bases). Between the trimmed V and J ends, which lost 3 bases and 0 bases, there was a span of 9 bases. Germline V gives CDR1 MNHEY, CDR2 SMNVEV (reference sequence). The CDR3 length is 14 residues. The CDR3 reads CASSFQRDSYEQYF. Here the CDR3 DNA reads TGTGCCAGCAGTTTCCAACGGGACTCCTACGAGCAGTACTTC.

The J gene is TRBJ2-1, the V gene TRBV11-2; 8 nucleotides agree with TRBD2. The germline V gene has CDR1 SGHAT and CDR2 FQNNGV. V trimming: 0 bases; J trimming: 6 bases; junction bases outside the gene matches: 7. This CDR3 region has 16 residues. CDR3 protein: CASSLEGGLGINEQFF. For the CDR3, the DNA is TGTGCCAGCAGCTTAGAGGGGGGACTAGGAATCAATGAGCAGTTCTTC.

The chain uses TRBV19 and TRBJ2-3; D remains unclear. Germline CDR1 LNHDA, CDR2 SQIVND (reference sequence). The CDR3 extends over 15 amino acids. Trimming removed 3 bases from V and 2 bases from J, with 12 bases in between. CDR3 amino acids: CASSIESPPTDTQYF. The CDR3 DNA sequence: TGTGCCAGTAGTATCGAATCTCCTCCCACAGATACGCAGTATTTT.

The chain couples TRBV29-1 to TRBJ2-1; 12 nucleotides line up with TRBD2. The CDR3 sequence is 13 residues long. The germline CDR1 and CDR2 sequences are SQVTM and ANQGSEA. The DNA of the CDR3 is TGCAGTGCACTAGCGGGAGGTGGCTATGAGCAGTTCTTC. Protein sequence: CSALAGGGYEQFF.